The 24 T cell receptor beta chains in this list originate from one sample, sequenced in a study of spatial heterogeneity in lung cancer. The study's findings and limits: Counts that tracked tumor mutation counts were those of expanded intratumoral alpha and beta TCRs.

TCRdb recomputed calls from the 5' RACE reads with MiXCR, one row per CDR3 protein. Here the sample spans about 6,900 distinct CDR3 sequences, 12% being singletons. This sample's time point: sample taken at primary tumor resection. For these TCRs, the target antigens are not known. The input for sequencing was lung tumor tissue, taken at surgery. These receptors came from a male donor with early-stage non-small cell lung cancer.

This clonotype was recorded at least ten times. This chain uses TRBV10-3 with TRBJ2-6, with D possibly matching TRBD2 (5 bases). The length of the CDR3 is 15 residues. Germline CDR1 reads ENHRY; CDR2 reads SYGVKD. Trimming cost V 10 bases and J 0 bases, with 13 bases left between them. This CDR3 reads CATLALDSGANVLTF. CDR3 bases: TGTGCCACCTTAGCGTTAGACTCTGGGGCCAACGTCCTGACTTTC.

The chain is built from TRBV11-2 and TRBJ2-1; no reliable D call. Per the germline V gene, CDR1 is SGHAT and CDR2 is FQNNGV. V was shortened by 1 base and J by 8 bases, with 12 bases between the two germline ends. CDR3 length equals 14 residues. This chain's CDR3 is CASSLASGRHEQFF. The CDR3 nucleotides read TGTGCCAGCAGCTTAGCCTCCGGGCGACATGAGCAGTTCTTC.

This clonotype has a count of ten or more. The J gene is TRBJ2-7, the V gene TRBV7-8; the D gene is possibly TRBD1 (8 bases). V shed 3 bases and J shed 9 bases, with 24 bases lying between them. CDR3 length: 16 amino acids. Germline V gene data show CDR1 as SGHVS and CDR2 as FQNEAQ. The CDR3 loop reads CASSLTGSGTGMGQYF. As DNA, the CDR3 is TGTGCCAGCAGCTTGACTGGGAGCGGGACAGGAATGGGGCAGTACTTC.

In its sample, this clonotype was seen many times. This chain links TRBV2 with TRBJ1-6; D perhaps matches TRBD1 (5 bases). Trimming cost V 6 bases and J 4 bases, with 13 bases left between them. In germline, CDR1 is SNHLY, CDR2 FYNNEI. The CDR3 consists of 15 residues. The CDR3 region has the DNA TGTGCCAGCAGCGCCGGGGACGGGTATAATTCACCCCTCCACTTT. Translation: CASSAGDGYNSPLHF.

This clonotype was observed many times. The chain combines TRBV12-3 or TRBV12-4 with TRBJ1-1; the D is unclear. This CDR3 has 10 residues. V was cut by 5 bases and J by 11 bases, with 9 bases left in between. The CDR3 sequence is CASSRDGAFF. For the CDR3, the DNA is TGTGCCAGCAGTCGCGACGGTGCTTTCTTT.

This clonotype has only a few counts. The chain carries TRBV20-1 and TRBJ2-1; D ambiguous. V was cut by 3 bases and J by 4 bases, with 13 bases left in between. The CDR3 contains 14 residues. Germline V gives CDR1 DFQATT, CDR2 SNEGSKA (reference sequence). CDR3 in amino acids: CSASALRAYNEQFF. In DNA, the CDR3 is TGCAGTGCTAGCGCCCTCCGGGCGTACAATGAGCAGTTCTTC.

There are many counts of this clonotype. The chain combines TRBV10-3 with TRBJ2-3; D is possibly TRBD1 or TRBD2 (5 bases each). Deletions cut 10 bases from V and 5 bases from J, with 13 bases between. Germline V gene data show CDR1 as ENHRY and CDR2 as SYGVKD. The CDR3 is 12 residues long. The CDR3 reads CATQGEVDTQYF. CDR3 nucleotides: TGTGCCACCCAGGGAGAGGTAGATACGCAGTATTTT.

A single count supports this clonotype. The chain employs TRBV7-2 and TRBJ1-1; no reliable D call. The CDR3 contains 13 residues. Germline V gene data show CDR1 as SGHTA and CDR2 as FQGNSA. The germline V and J ends were trimmed by 5 bases and 1 base, with 8 bases remaining between them. The CDR3: CASSTQRNTEAFF. The CDR3 coding sequence is TGTGCCAGCAGCACCCAGAGGAACACTGAAGCTTTCTTT.

The chain joins TRBV12-3 or TRBV12-4 to TRBJ2-7, with a possible D match to TRBD2 (6 bases). The CDR3 has 15 residues. Deletions cut 4 bases from V and 0 bases from J, with 13 bases between. This CDR3 is CASSSGTHRSYEQYF. CDR3 sequence (DNA): TGTGCCAGCAGTTCCGGGACTCACCGCTCCTACGAGCAGTACTTC.

This chain joins TRBV20-1 and TRBJ2-3, with 7 bases identical to TRBD2. CDR3 length equals 17 residues. The germline CDR1 and CDR2 sequences are DFQATT and SNEGSKA (reference sequence). The V and J ends lost 5 bases and 1 base, in that order; junction bases with no gene match: 15. The CDR3: CSAQLAGVELRTDTQYF. CDR3 DNA sequence: TGCAGTGCTCAACTGGCGGGAGTCGAGCTACGCACAGATACGCAGTATTTT.

The chain carries TRBV20-1 and TRBJ1-6, with TRBD1 identical over 8 bases. CDR1 is DFQATT, CDR2 SNEGSKA, per germline (reference sequence). The CDR3 spans 15 residues. V gave up 4 bases and J gave up 3 bases; unmatched junction bases: 5. The DNA for the CDR3 is TGCAGTGCTACTGACAGGGGACTCTATAATTCACCCCTCCACTTT. It translates to CSATDRGLYNSPLHF.

The chain carries TRBV19 and TRBJ2-1; D unresolved. Germline V gene data show CDR1 as LNHDA and CDR2 as SQIVND (reference sequence). V was clipped by 10 bases and J by 1 base, with 14 bases between them. This CDR3 comprises 14 residues. In DNA form, the CDR3 reads TGTGCCACTGCTGACGGTCCATCCTACAATGAGCAGTTCTTC. Protein sequence: CATADGPSYNEQFF.

This chain connects TRBV25-1 to TRBJ1-5; 8 bases are a match to TRBD1. This CDR3 region has 14 residues. V dropped 4 bases and J dropped 6; count of bases not matched to a gene: 5. Germline V lookup: CDR1 MGHDK, CDR2 SYGVNS. CDR3 region: CASSGTGKGQPQHF. Here the CDR3 DNA reads TGTGCCAGCAGTGGGACAGGGAAGGGTCAGCCCCAGCATTTT.

Many counts were recorded for this clonotype. This rearrangement joins TRBV28 to TRBJ1-5, with TRBD1 identical over 8 bases. Looked up from germline, CDR1 is MDHEN and CDR2 is SYDVKM. The CDR3 has 15 residues. Losses at the gene ends were 1 base for V and 5 bases for J; bases not matched to a gene: 4. This CDR3 reads CASSLSDRDYQPQHF. The CDR3 coding sequence is TGTGCCAGCAGTTTATCGGACAGGGATTATCAGCCCCAGCATTTT. Full variable domain (outside the CDR3, taken from reference TRBV28 and TRBJ1-5): DVKVTQSSRYLVKRTGEKVFLECVQDMDHENMFWYRQDPGLGLRLIYFSYDVKMKEKGDIPEGYSVSREKKERFSLILESASTNQTSMYLCASSLSDRDYQPQHFGDGTRLSIL.

This clonotype was detected many times. The chain recombines TRBV3-1 with TRBJ2-2; TRBD1 agrees at 7 bases. V lost 6 bases, J lost 1 base, and 2 bases stayed unmatched. The CDR3 spans 14 residues. Germline CDR1 LGHDT, CDR2 YNNKEL (reference sequence). CDR3 bases: TGTGCCAGCAGTCGACAGGGGAACACCGGGGAGCTGTTTTTT. Its protein product is CASSRQGNTGELFF. Looking up the rest from reference TRBV3-1 and TRBJ2-2 gives the full variable domain: DTAVSQTPKYLVTQMGNDKSIKCEQNLGHDTMYWYKQDSKKFLKIMFSYNNKELIINETVPNRFSPKSPDKAHLNLHINSLELGDSAVYFCASSRQGNTGELFFGEGSRLTVL.

The V call is TRBV30, the J call TRBJ1-1; no firm D call. Germline V lookup: CDR1 GTSNPN, CDR2 SVGIG (reference sequence). Deletions cut 0 bases from V and 8 bases from J, with 7 bases between. The CDR3 consists of 11 residues. In DNA, the CDR3 is TGTGCCTGGAGTGTACTCTTCGAAGCTTTCTTT. Translation: CAWSVLFEAFF. Full variable domain (outside the CDR3, taken from reference TRBV30 and TRBJ1-1): SQTIHQWPATLVQPVGSPLSLECTVEGTSNPNLYWYRQAAGRGLQLLFYSVGIGQISSEVPQNLSASRPQDRQFILSSKKLLLSDSGFYLCAWSVLFEAFFGQGTRLTVV.

This clonotype was picked up many times. V and J are TRBV24-1 and TRBJ2-3; no clear D gene. The CDR3 is made up of 12 amino acids. The germline V gene has CDR1 KGHDR and CDR2 SFDVKD. V lost 1 base, J lost 4 bases, and 2 bases lay in between. The CDR3 here is CATSDFADTQYF. The CDR3 coding sequence is TGTGCCACCAGTGATTTCGCAGATACGCAGTATTTT.

At least ten counts were recorded for this clonotype. The gene calls are TRBV3-1 and TRBJ1-5; maybe TRBD1 (5 bases). Trimming left V 5 bases short and J 4 bases short, with 12 bases between. This CDR3 region has 14 residues. CDR1 LGHDT and CDR2 YNNKEL come from the germline V gene (reference sequence). The CDR3 is CASSLGRQNQPQHF. In nucleotides, the CDR3 is TGTGCCAGCAGCTTGGGACGGCAAAATCAGCCCCAGCATTTT.

The table lists this clonotype with many counts. The rearrangement joins TRBV7-2 to TRBJ2-1; TRBD2 aligns across 12 bases. Per the germline V gene, CDR1 is SGHTA and CDR2 is FQGNSA. The CDR3 is made up of 15 amino acids. With 5 bases clipped from V and 8 bases from J, the junction kept 7 bases outside the gene matches. CDR3: CASSATSGRTHEQFF. CDR3 nucleotides: TGTGCCAGCAGCGCTACTAGCGGGAGGACTCATGAGCAGTTCTTC.

The chain carries TRBV5-8 and TRBJ2-1; 11 positions agree with TRBD2. J was trimmed by 7 bases and V by 4 bases; bases with no gene match: 7. This CDR3 is 15 amino acids long. CDR1 SGHTS and CDR2 YDEGEE come from the germline V gene. Here the CDR3 reads CASSGIRTSGNEQFF. The CDR3 DNA sequence: TGTGCCAGCAGCGGGATACGGACTAGCGGGAATGAGCAGTTCTTC.

This clonotype was counted many times. V gene TRBV3-1 combines with J gene TRBJ2-3; 9 positions match TRBD2. J gave up 4 bases and V 5 bases, and 10 bases lay outside the gene matches. There are 16 residues in the CDR3. Per the germline V gene, CDR1 is LGHDT and CDR2 is YNNKEL (reference sequence). The CDR3 spells CASSSQTVAGADTQYF. CDR3 DNA sequence: TGTGCCAGCAGCAGCCAAACCGTAGCGGGAGCAGATACGCAGTATTTT.

The J gene is TRBJ2-7, the V gene TRBV29-1; TRBD1 is a possible D gene (5 bases). Between the trimmed V and J ends, which lost 4 bases and 6 bases, there was a span of 13 bases. CDR3 length: 12 amino acids. CDR1 and CDR2 from the germline V gene are SQVTM and ANQGSEA. For the CDR3, the DNA is TGCAGCGTTGCTCGGGTAAGGGGCGAGCAGTACTTC. Protein product: CSVARVRGEQYF.

This clonotype was recorded many times. The rearrangement uses TRBV6-2 or TRBV6-3 and TRBJ2-3; D gene ambiguous. CDR1 is MNHEY and CDR2 is SVGEGT in the germline V gene. The CDR3 has 14 amino acids. V lost 2 bases to trimming and J lost 2 bases, with 8 bases between them. CDR3 DNA: TGTGCCAGCAGTTACCAGTTCCTCACAGATACGCAGTATTTT. It translates to CASSYQFLTDTQYF.

This chain joins TRBV12-3 or TRBV12-4 and TRBJ2-3; D might be TRBD2 (5 bases). This CDR3 spans 17 amino acids. With 8 bases removed from V and 3 bases from J, the gap between germline ends came to 24 bases. The CDR3 coding sequence is TGTGCCAGCGGAACATATTTCTTTGGGAGCGAAACAGATACGCAGTATTTT. This encodes CASGTYFFGSETDTQYF.